The 14 T cell receptor beta chains reported below all come from one sample, sequenced in a study of post-analysis software for immune sequencing data. Study-wide points: There were several TRBV segments more frequent in patients than controls, and TRBV5-6, TRBV5-1 and TRBV20-1 were among them.

TCR beta libraries were prepared from cDNA with unique molecular identifiers. TCRdb re-called the PCR reads through MiXCR, storing one row per CDR3 protein. In the table there are fewer than 600,000 distinct CDR3 sequences, approximately 46% of which are singletons. Their specific antigens are unknown. Sequencing was performed on blood. The receptors stem from a girl aged 10 to 17 with multiple sclerosis.

J is TRBJ2-3 and V is TRBV6-1; TRBD1 matches at 8 bases. The CDR3 sequence is 13 residues long. CDR1 MNHNS and CDR2 SASEGT come from the germline V gene. J lost 5 bases, V lost 7 bases, and 5 bases had no gene match. CDR3 amino acids: CASIRTGLDTQYF. The CDR3 nucleotides read TGTGCCAGCATCAGGACAGGGCTAGATACGCAGTATTTT.

Many counts were recorded for this clonotype. This CDR3 reads CSVPTGSSYNEQFF. DNA of the CDR3: TGCAGCGTTCCGACAGGTTCCTCCTACAATGAGCAGTTCTTC. V gene TRBV29-1 combines with J gene TRBJ2-1, with a weak D call TRBD1 (6 bases). Germline-derived CDR1 and CDR2 are SQVTM and ANQGSEA. The CDR3 extends over 14 amino acids. Trimming stripped 5 bases from V and 0 bases from J, with 11 bases between.

V is TRBV7-2 and J is TRBJ2-7; 7 bases fit TRBD2. The CDR3 covers 15 residues. Trimming cost V 3 bases and J 2 bases; bases outside gene matches: 7. CDR1 and CDR2 from the germline V gene are SGHTA and FQGNSA. CDR3 nucleotides: TGTGCCAGCAGCTTTTACGGGGGAGGGACCTACGAGCAGTACTTC. Translating gives CASSFYGGGTYEQYF.

The chain couples TRBV29-1 to TRBJ2-3; no clear D gene. The V end lost 3 bases, the J end lost 3 bases, and 4 bases lay between the germline ends. The CDR3 covers 11 residues. Looked up from germline, CDR1 is SQVTM and CDR2 is ANQGSEA. The CDR3 loop is CSVESTDTQYF. The CDR3, as DNA: TGCAGCGTTGAGAGTACAGATACGCAGTATTTT.

The chain links TRBV7-8 to TRBJ2-3, with D maybe TRBD1 (6 bases). Per the germline V gene, CDR1 is SGHVS and CDR2 is FQNEAQ. This CDR3 spans 16 amino acids. V gave up 5 bases and J gave up 2 bases, with 17 bases separating them. CDR3 sequence reads: CASSPLIRTDTDTQYF. CDR3 coding DNA: TGTGCCAGCAGCCCTTTGATCCGGACAGACACAGATACGCAGTATTTT.

V is TRBV29-1 and J is TRBJ1-1, with 8 bases fitting TRBD1. V dropped 7 bases and J dropped 10; count of bases not matched to a gene: 17. The germline CDR1 and CDR2 sequences are SQVTM and ANQGSEA. The CDR3 runs 14 residues. CDR3 loop: CSAGDRTSLGGAFF. CDR3 sequence (DNA): TGCAGCGCTGGGGACAGGACCTCTCTGGGAGGAGCTTTCTTT.

This clonotype has more than one count but fewer than ten. The J gene is TRBJ2-6, the V gene TRBV5-1; D is uncertain. Trimming took off 0 bases at V and 0 bases at J, with 7 bases between the two ends. This CDR3 comprises 16 residues. In germline, CDR1 is SGHRS, CDR2 YFSETQ. The CDR3 loop is CASSLGGNSGANVLTF. The DNA of the CDR3 is TGCGCCAGCAGCTTGGGGGGTAACTCTGGGGCCAACGTCCTGACTTTC.

This rearrangement joins TRBV5-1 to TRBJ1-1, with D possibly TRBD1 on 6 matching bases. The germline V gene has CDR1 SGHRS and CDR2 YFSETQ. This CDR3 spans 13 amino acids. Trimming cost V 5 bases and J 4 bases, with 12 bases left between them. The CDR3 DNA sequence: TGCGCCAGCAGAGGGGGGCGGGTCACTGAAGCTTTCTTT. Translating it yields CASRGGRVTEAFF.

Concerning this clonotype: One junction end disagrees with the germline gene, perhaps due to a read error. The CDR3 DNA reads as TGTGCCAACAGCTTAGCGCGGGGCCAGGGGGCAGGCACCGGGGAGCTGTTTTTT. Residues: CANSLARGQGAGTGELFF. The J gene is TRBJ2-2, the V gene TRBV7-9; 8 nucleotides align to TRBD1. Germline loops: CDR1 SEHNR, CDR2 FQNEAQ (reference sequence). This CDR3 spans 18 amino acids.

This clonotype was picked up many times. This rearrangement joins TRBV7-9 to TRBJ2-5; TRBD1 or TRBD2 may be the D gene (6 bases each). Germline assignment: CDR1 SEHNR and CDR2 FQNEAQ (reference sequence). Trimming removed 4 bases from V and 4 bases from J, with 16 bases in between. The CDR3 contains 15 residues. CDR3: CASSSTLQGGETQYF. The CDR3 DNA follows: TGTGCCAGCAGCTCGACACTACAGGGAGGAGAGACCCAGTACTTC.

The J gene is TRBJ2-7, the V gene TRBV3-1, with D possibly being TRBD2 (5 bases). Germline CDR1 and CDR2: LGHDT and YNNKEL (reference sequence). CDR3 length: 15 residues. V shed 1 base and J shed 1 base, with 11 bases lying between them. The CDR3 reads CASSQGVTGSYEQYF. The CDR3 nucleotides read TGTGCCAGCAGCCAAGGAGTGACGGGGTCCTACGAGCAGTACTTC.

V and J are TRBV4-2 and TRBJ2-1; 13 positions agree with TRBD2. V was clipped by 7 bases and J by 9 bases; unmatched bases: 12. The germline V gene has CDR1 LGHNA and CDR2 YNFKEQ. The CDR3 sequence is 16 residues long. The CDR3 protein is CASTSGLAGEGSEQFF. CDR3 nucleotides: TGTGCCAGCACCTCTGGACTAGCGGGAGAGGGGAGTGAGCAGTTCTTC.

In regard to this clonotype: Compared with germline, one end of the junction differs, possibly owing to a read error. The chain is built from TRBV28 and TRBJ2-7, with TRBD2 identical over 8 bases. This CDR3 region has 16 residues. Germline V gene data show CDR1 as MDHEN and CDR2 as SYDVKM. The DNA of the CDR3 is TGTGCCAGCAGTTTATGGGTGCGGGAGGAAACCTACGAGCGGTACTTC. This gives the protein CASSLWVREETYERYF. The entire variable domain, with the rest obtained from reference TRBV28 and TRBJ2-7, is as follows: DVKVTQSSRYLVKRTGEKVFLECVQDMDHENMFWYRQDPGLGLRLIYFSYDVKMKEKGDIPEGYSVSREKKERFSLILESASTNQTSMYLCASSLWVREETYERYFGPGTRLTVT.

The genes are TRBV20-1 and TRBJ1-1; D remains ambiguous. The length of the CDR3 is 15 residues. Germline CDR1 reads DFQATT; CDR2 reads SNEGSKA (reference sequence). V lost 0 bases and J lost 4, with 15 bases in between. The CDR3 nucleotides are TGCAGTGCTAGAGACCCCCGTGAGGGAGGCACTGAAGCTTTCTTT. Translation: CSARDPREGGTEAFF.